A single sample is the source of the 15 T cell receptor beta chains below, sequenced in a study of glioma-infiltrating T cells. Using RNA template, CDR3s of TCR alpha and beta were amplified with iRepertoire arm-PCR. TCRdb re-called the multiplex PCR reads through MiXCR, storing one row per CDR3 protein. Of 110,000 or so distinct CDR3 sequences detected, around a quarter appear once; the ten largest clones hold just under 35%. Sequences were obtained from glioma tissue, nonneoplastic brain tissue, or PBMCs (not recorded which). Source of these receptors: a human donor with low-grade glioma or glioblastoma, undergoing nonglioma brain surgery, or in good health (not recorded which).

Ten or more counts support this clonotype. The CDR3 bases are TGTGCTAGTGGTTCAGACTATACTACCGGGGAGCTGTTTTTT. Encoded protein: CASGSDYTTGELFF. This chain joins TRBV12-5 and TRBJ2-2, with D perhaps matching TRBD2 (5 bases). V lost 4 bases to trimming and J lost 5 bases, with 11 bases between them. The V gene's germline CDR1 is LGHNT and CDR2 FRNRAP. CDR3 length equals 14 residues.

This chain links TRBV9 with TRBJ2-1; D remains ambiguous. CDR1 SGDLS and CDR2 YYNGEE come from the germline V gene. The CDR3 has 15 amino acids. Trimming shortened V by 4 bases and J by 0 bases, and 11 bases separated the two germline ends. CDR3 sequence (DNA): TGTGCCAGCAGCCCACGGGCTTTCTCCTACAATGAGCAGTTCTTC. It codes for CASSPRAFSYNEQFF.

The CDR3 DNA reads TGTGCCACCACTGCCGGGGCTACGGAGCAGTTCTTC. Residues: CATTAGATEQFF. The chain has TRBV18 and TRBJ2-1, with D perhaps given as TRBD1 or TRBD2 (5 bases each). Germline CDR1 reads KGHSH; CDR2 reads LQKENI. CDR3 length: 12 amino acids. With 10 bases removed from V and 10 bases from J, the gap between germline ends came to 17 bases.

This clonotype occurred many times. The chain employs TRBV28 and TRBJ2-2; 11 bases are a match to TRBD2. This CDR3 has 17 residues. After removal of 4 bases from V and 5 bases from J, the junction contained 9 bases not matched to a gene. Germline CDR1 MDHEN, CDR2 SYDVKM. The CDR3 region is CASSYTLLAGGTGELFF. The CDR3 nucleotides read TGTGCCAGCAGTTATACCCTCCTAGCGGGAGGTACCGGGGAGCTGTTTTTT.

On this clonotype: One end of the junction varies from germline; a read error may be responsible. The J gene is TRBJ2-1, the V gene TRBV6-5, with a possible D match to TRBD2 (6 bases). The length of the CDR3 is 15 residues. Per germline, CDR1 MNHEY and CDR2 SVGAGI. The CDR3 spells CASKTSRRLFDEQSF. DNA of the CDR3: TGTGCCAGCAAAACTAGCAGGAGGTTGTTCGATGAGCAGTCCTTC.

This chain links TRBV4-1 with TRBJ2-1; D is unclear. This CDR3 comprises 13 residues. The V gene lost 1 base and the J gene lost 8 bases, with 9 bases spanning the gap. Germline V gene lookup returns CDR1 MGHRA and CDR2 YSYEKL. The DNA for the CDR3 is TGCGCCAGCAGCCAAGTTAGCAGTCATGAGCAGTTCTTC. Protein: CASSQVSSHEQFF.

This clonotype was observed at least ten times. The chain recombines TRBV20-1 with TRBJ1-5, with 10 bases lining up with TRBD1. Germline V lookup: CDR1 DFQATT, CDR2 SNEGSKA (reference sequence). J lost 2 bases, V lost 1 base, and 2 bases had no gene match. This CDR3 region has 15 residues. CDR3 DNA: TGCAGTGCTAGAGTGGACAGGGGGGGCAATCAGCCCCAGCATTTT. Translating gives CSARVDRGGNQPQHF.

Points on this clonotype: This may stem from a read error, because a much larger clone lies one nucleotide away. The rearrangement links TRBV4-1 to TRBJ1-5; a weak D match, TRBD1 (6 bases). This CDR3 is built from 15 residues. The germline gives CDR1 MGHRA, CDR2 YSYEKL. The V gene lost 5 bases and the J gene lost 3 bases, with 14 bases spanning the gap. The CDR3 region is CASSRGVYNNQPQHF. As DNA, the CDR3 is TGCGCCAGCAGCAGGGGGGTTTATAACAATCAGCCCCAGCATTTT.

As for this clonotype: At one boundary the junction diverges from the germline segment, which might be a read error. The V call is TRBV5-4, the J call TRBJ2-3; possibly TRBD1 for D (6 bases). Germline CDR1 reads SGHNT; CDR2 reads YYREEE (reference sequence). The CDR3 has 14 amino acids. The CDR3: CDSSSHPQGITQYF. The CDR3 region has the DNA TGTGACAGCAGCTCCCACCCCCAGGGGATCACGCAGTATTTT.

This clonotype has just a few counts. The rearrangement uses TRBV28 and TRBJ2-2; tentatively, D is TRBD2 (6 bases). The CDR3 runs 15 residues. Germline loops: CDR1 MDHEN, CDR2 SYDVKM. The V gene lost 2 bases and the J gene lost 6 bases, with 13 bases spanning the gap. The CDR3 region is CASSLNREKPGELFF. The CDR3 DNA reads TGTGCCAGCAGTTTAAATCGGGAGAAGCCCGGGGAGCTGTTTTTT.

This clonotype was counted at least ten times. The CDR3 region has the DNA TGCAGCGTTCTTAATGCGGGAGGAATCACAGATACGCAGTATTTT. Its protein is CSVLNAGGITDTQYF. The V call is TRBV29-1, the J call TRBJ2-3, with 8 bases matching TRBD2. The CDR3 is 15 residues long. Looked up from germline, CDR1 is SQVTM and CDR2 is ANQGSEA. After removal of 5 bases from V and 2 bases from J, the junction contained 9 bases not matched to a gene.

Many counts were recorded for this clonotype. V and J are TRBV4-1 and TRBJ2-7; D may be TRBD1 (6 bases). The CDR3 has 16 amino acids. Germline-derived CDR1 and CDR2 are MGHRA and YSYEKL. Trimming took 1 base from V and 2 from J, leaving 15 bases between them. The CDR3 here is CASSQVLLTGPYEQYF. Here the CDR3 DNA reads TGCGCCAGCAGCCAAGTTTTACTGACAGGACCCTACGAGCAGTACTTC.

This rearrangement joins TRBV12-3 or TRBV12-4 to TRBJ2-1; 9 bases are shared with TRBD2. The CDR3 extends over 15 amino acids. With V trimmed by 5 bases and J by 2 bases, 4 bases remained unmatched. CDR3 residues: CASSRAGGTYNEQFF. Here the CDR3 DNA reads TGTGCCAGCAGTCGAGCGGGAGGAACCTACAATGAGCAGTTCTTC.

This clonotype was seen ten or more times. V usage is TRBV20-1 and J usage is TRBJ2-7, with 9 nucleotides matching TRBD1. Per the germline V gene, CDR1 is DFQATT and CDR2 is SNEGSKA (reference sequence). The CDR3 extends over 14 amino acids. Trimming at V came to 4 bases and at J to 0 bases, leaving 4 bases not matched to a gene. This CDR3 is CSATLTGGSYEQYF. In nucleotides, the CDR3 is TGCAGTGCTACCTTGACAGGGGGCTCCTACGAGCAGTACTTC.

Ten or more counts support this clonotype. The J gene is TRBJ2-3, the V gene TRBV27; 10 bases map to TRBD1. The germline CDR1 and CDR2 sequences are MNHEY and SMNVEV (reference sequence). After removal of 4 bases from V and 7 bases from J, the junction contained 8 bases not matched to a gene. CDR3 length: 15 amino acids. The CDR3 coding sequence is TGTGCCAGCAGTTCTCCGGGACAGGGGAGAAATACGCAGTATTTT. This sequence encodes CASSSPGQGRNTQYF.